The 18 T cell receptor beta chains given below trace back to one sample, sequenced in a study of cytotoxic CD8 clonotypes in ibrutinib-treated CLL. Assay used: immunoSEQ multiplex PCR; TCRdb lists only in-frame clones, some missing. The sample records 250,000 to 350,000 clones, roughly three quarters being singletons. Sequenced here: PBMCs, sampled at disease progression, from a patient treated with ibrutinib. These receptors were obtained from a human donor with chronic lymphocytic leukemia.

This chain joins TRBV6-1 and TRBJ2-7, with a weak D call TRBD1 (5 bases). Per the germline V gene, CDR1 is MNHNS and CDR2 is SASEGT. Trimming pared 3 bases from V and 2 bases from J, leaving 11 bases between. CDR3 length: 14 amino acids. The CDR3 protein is CASSDREGPYEQYF. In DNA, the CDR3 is TGTGCCAGCAGTGACAGGGAAGGACCCTACGAGCAGTACTTC.

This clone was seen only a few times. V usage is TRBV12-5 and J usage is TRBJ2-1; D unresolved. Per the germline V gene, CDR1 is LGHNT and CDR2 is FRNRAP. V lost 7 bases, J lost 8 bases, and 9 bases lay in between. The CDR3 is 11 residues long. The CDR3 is CASAPKDEQFF. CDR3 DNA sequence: TGTGCTAGTGCACCGAAGGATGAGCAGTTCTTC.

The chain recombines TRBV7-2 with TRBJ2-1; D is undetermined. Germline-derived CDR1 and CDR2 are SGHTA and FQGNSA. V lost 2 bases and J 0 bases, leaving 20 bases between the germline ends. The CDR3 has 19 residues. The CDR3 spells CASSLRRKTRLSSYNEQFF. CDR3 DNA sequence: TGTGCCAGCAGCTTACGTCGCAAGACAAGACTGTCCTCCTACAATGAGCAGTTCTTC.

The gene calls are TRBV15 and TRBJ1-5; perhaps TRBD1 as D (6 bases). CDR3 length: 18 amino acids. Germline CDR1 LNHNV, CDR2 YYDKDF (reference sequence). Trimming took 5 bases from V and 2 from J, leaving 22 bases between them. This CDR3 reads CATSSPRRGRSGNQPQHF. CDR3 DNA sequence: TGTGCCACCAGCTCTCCAAGAAGGGGGAGAAGTGGCAATCAGCCCCAGCATTTT.

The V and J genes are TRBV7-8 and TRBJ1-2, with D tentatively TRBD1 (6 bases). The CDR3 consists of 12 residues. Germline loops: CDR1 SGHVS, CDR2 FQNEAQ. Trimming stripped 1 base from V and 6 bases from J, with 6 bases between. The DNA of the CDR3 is TGTGCCAGCAGCTTAGACAGGGATGGCTACACCTTC. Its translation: CASSLDRDGYTF.

The CDR3 reads CASSFERSLAKNIQYF. In nucleotides, the CDR3 is TGTGCCAGCAGTTTCGAGAGATCTCTAGCCAAAAACATTCAGTACTTC. The V gene is TRBV28, the J gene TRBJ2-4; unclear D gene. Germline CDR1 reads MDHEN; CDR2 reads SYDVKM. V lost 3 bases to trimming and J lost 0 bases, with 12 bases between them. The CDR3 has 16 amino acids.

CDR3 protein: CASEQGHEQYF. CDR3 DNA: TGCGCCAGCGAACAGGGGCACGAGCAGTACTTC. The rearrangement uses TRBV5-1 and TRBJ2-7; TRBD1 aligns across 7 bases. The junction had 3 bases not matched to a gene; V was cut back by 7 bases and J by 5 bases. From germline, CDR1 is SGHRS and CDR2 YFSETQ. The CDR3 runs 11 residues. The full variable domain, with the rest looked up from reference TRBV5-1 and TRBJ2-7, is KAGVTQTPRYLIKTRGQQVTLSCSPISGHRSVSWYQQTPGQGLQFLFEYFSETQRNKGNFPGRFSGRQFSNSRSEMNVSTLELGDSALYLCASEQGHEQYFGPGTRLTVT.

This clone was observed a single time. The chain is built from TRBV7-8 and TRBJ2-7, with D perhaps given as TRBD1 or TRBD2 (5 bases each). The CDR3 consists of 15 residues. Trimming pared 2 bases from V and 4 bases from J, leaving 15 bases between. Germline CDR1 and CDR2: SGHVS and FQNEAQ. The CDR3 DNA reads TGTGCCAGCAGCTTACTAACGGGACCTTATTACGAGCAGTACTTC. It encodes CASSLLTGPYYEQYF.

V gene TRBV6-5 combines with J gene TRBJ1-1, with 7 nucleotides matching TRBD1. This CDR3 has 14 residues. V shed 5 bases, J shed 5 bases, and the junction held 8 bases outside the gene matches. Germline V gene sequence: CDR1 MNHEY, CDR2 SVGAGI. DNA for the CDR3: TGTGCCAGCAGTATCAGGACAGGCACAACTGAAGCTTTCTTT. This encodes CASSIRTGTTEAFF.

CDR3 region: CASNLLGRGYGYTF. In DNA, the CDR3 is TGTGCCAGTAACCTACTAGGACGGGGCTATGGCTACACCTTC. This chain links TRBV6-5 with TRBJ1-2; D remains ambiguous. The CDR3 is 14 residues long. V gave up 9 bases and J gave up 4 bases, with 18 bases separating them. Per germline, CDR1 MNHEY and CDR2 SVGAGI.

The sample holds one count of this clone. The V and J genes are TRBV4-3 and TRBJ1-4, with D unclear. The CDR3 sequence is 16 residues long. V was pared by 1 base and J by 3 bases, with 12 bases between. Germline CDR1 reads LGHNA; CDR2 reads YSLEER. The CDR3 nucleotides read TGCGCCAGCAGCCAAGGACACGGGGTCCCTAATGAAAAACTGTTTTTT. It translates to CASSQGHGVPNEKLFF.

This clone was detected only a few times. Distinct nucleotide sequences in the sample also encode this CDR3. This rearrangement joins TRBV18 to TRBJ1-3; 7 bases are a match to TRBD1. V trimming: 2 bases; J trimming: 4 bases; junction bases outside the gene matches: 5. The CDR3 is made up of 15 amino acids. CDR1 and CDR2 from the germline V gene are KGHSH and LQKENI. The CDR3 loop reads CASSPSTGAGNTIYF. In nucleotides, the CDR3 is TGTGCCAGCTCACCAAGCACAGGGGCCGGAAACACCATATATTTT.

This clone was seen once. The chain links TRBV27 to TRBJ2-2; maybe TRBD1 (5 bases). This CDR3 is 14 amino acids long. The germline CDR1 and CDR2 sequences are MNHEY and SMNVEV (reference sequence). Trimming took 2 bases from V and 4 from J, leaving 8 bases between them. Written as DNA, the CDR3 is TGTGCCAGCAGTTTACTAGGGGCCACCGGGGAGCTGTTTTTT. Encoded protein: CASSLLGATGELFF.

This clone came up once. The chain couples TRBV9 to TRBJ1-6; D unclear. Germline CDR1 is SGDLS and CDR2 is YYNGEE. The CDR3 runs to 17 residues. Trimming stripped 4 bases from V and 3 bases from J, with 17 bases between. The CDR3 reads CASSPFLGGDYNSPLHF. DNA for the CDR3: TGTGCCAGCAGCCCCTTTTTAGGTGGGGACTATAATTCACCCCTCCACTTT.

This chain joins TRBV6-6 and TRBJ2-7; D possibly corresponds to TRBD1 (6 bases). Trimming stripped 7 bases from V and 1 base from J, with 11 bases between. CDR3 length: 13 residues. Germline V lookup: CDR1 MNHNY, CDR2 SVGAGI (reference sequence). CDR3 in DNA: TGTGCCAGCATTCGTGACAGGTCCTACGAGCAGTACTTC. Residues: CASIRDRSYEQYF.

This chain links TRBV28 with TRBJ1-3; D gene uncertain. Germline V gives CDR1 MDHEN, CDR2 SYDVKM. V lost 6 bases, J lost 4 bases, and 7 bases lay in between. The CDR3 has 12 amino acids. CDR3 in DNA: TGTGCCAGCAGGGCCGGAGGAAACACCATATATTTT. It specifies CASRAGGNTIYF. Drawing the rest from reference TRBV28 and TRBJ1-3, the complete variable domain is DVKVTQSSRYLVKRTGEKVFLECVQDMDHENMFWYRQDPGLGLRLIYFSYDVKMKEKGDIPEGYSVSREKKERFSLILESASTNQTSMYLCASRAGGNTIYFGEGSWLTVV.

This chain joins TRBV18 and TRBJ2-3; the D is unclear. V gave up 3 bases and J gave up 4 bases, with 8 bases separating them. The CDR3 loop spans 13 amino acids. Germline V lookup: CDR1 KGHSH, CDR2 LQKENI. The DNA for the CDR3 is TGTGCCAGCTCACCCCGAGGCTCAGATACGCAGTATTTT. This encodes CASSPRGSDTQYF.

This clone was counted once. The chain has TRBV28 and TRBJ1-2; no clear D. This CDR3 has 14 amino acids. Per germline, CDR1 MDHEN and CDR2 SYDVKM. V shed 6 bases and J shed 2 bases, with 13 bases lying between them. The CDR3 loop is CASSLGAENYGYTF. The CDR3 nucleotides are TGTGCCAGCAGCTTAGGTGCGGAAAACTATGGCTACACCTTC.